This record looks at one TCR beta chain sequence and its context. Its antigen remains unidentified. Nothing much larger sits one base from this clone, and base qualities are not available. The CDR3 regions of human TCRbeta chains were analyzed by immunosequencing. The study's own analysis went as follows. Repertoire TCRs were matched against a reference library of SARS-CoV-2-specific TCRs generated with the MIRA antigen-specificity platform. Breadth was defined as the fraction of unique TCRs that were SARS-CoV-2-associated, and depth was defined as the fraction of total T cells that were SARS-CoV-2-associated. Using the MIRA data, every spike-specific TCR was mapped to the spike region that the TCR reacted to and assigned to either a CD4 or a CD8 class. Log10-transformed breadth and depth values were compared by one-way ANOVA with Sidak's multiple comparisons tests. In TCRdb, the immuneACCESS table is reduced to in-frame sequences with V and J assigned. These tables do not hold every clone; where another copy was compared, an unresolved V gene accounts for under half, and the others remain unexplained. Clonal size and the V and J genes are those of that table, whereas D and trimming came from the DNA. This sample has around 120,000 clones in its table, and just over 85% of those were observed once. Around 17% of the sample belongs to the ten largest clones.

The sample's time point, from its label and the paper: about 28 days (+/-7) after the second vaccine dose. AZD1222 recipients given second doses at about 4 weeks or at about 12 weeks were pooled, since spike-specific TCR depth and breadth were not found to differ between the two schedules. The vaccinee samples were drawn from two UK trials, COV001 and COV002, one of which was a single-blind randomized controlled phase 2/3 trial testing AZD1222 (ChAdOx1 nCoV-19) in healthy adults. Trial participant PBMC samples were collected at day 0 and day 28 after the second dose for TCRbeta chain sequencing. The sample comes from a study of T cell responses to AZD1222 COVID-19 vaccine listed by TCRdb under 2021. A note on the overall study: TCR sequencing covered roughly 230 trial participants: roughly 200 given two doses of AZD1222 and approximately 26 given two doses of MenACWY control vaccine. Trial participants were enrolled by age into 18-55, 56-69 and 70-plus year subgroups, with 148, 28 and 57 TCR-sequenced participants respectively.

Deletion took 0 bases off V and 2 bases off J, with a span of 8 bases between the germline ends. CDR1 and CDR2 were assigned from the germline V gene (reference sequence) as MNHNY and SVGAGI. Measured from the cysteine to the phenylalanine, the CDR3 is 15 residues long. Of all the DNA, just the CDR3 is kept, 45 bases in frame from base 1. What the research found in general, with its limitations: The 56-69-year group was small, and its depth increase did not reach significance, likely because of low power. Because no day 14 peak-response samples were available, the repertoires could be characterized only after the peak T cell response. Conclusions about previously exposed vaccinees were limited because only a handful of AZD1222 recipients were SARS-CoV-2 seropositive at baseline. Participants were mostly white British and included more females than males, and it was suggested by the authors that clonal diversity may have been underestimated. Reportedly, close to half of the unique spike-specific TCRs recognized epitopes lying outside the regions that are mutated in the B.1.351 and B.1.1.7 variants. The vaccine-associated CD4 TCRs covered the entire spike protein, and the dominant responses fell in regions 160-218 and 743-854. After two AZD1222 doses, spike-specific TCR breadth and depth were significantly higher than at day 0 and than in MenACWY recipients.

The V and J genes are TRBV6-6 and TRBJ1-3; the D gene is possibly TRBD1, with 6 bases matching. The sample in question was peripheral blood, obtained 28 days after the second AZD1222 dose. This TCR was sampled from an adult who received the AZD1222 COVID-19 vaccine. This receptor carries the CDR3 CASSYSHRAGNTIYF. The bases are TGTGCCAGCAGTTACTCGCACAGGGCTGGAAACACCATATATTTT.